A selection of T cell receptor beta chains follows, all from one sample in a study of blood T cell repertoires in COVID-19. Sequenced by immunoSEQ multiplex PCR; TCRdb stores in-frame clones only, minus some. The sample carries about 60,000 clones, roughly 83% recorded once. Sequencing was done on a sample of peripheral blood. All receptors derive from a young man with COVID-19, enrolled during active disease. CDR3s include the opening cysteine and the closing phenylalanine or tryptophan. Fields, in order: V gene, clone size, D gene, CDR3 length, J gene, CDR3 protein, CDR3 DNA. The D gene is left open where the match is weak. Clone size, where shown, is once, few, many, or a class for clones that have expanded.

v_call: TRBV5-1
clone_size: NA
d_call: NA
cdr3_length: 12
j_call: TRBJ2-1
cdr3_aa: CASSSPRIEQFF
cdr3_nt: TGCGCCAGCAGCAGTCCTAGGATTGAGCAGTTCTTC

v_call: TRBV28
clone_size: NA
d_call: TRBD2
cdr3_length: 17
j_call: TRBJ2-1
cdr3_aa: CASSLAGEGTGINEQFF
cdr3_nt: TGTGCCAGCAGTTTGGCGGGAGAGGGAACAGGAATCAATGAGCAGTTCTTC

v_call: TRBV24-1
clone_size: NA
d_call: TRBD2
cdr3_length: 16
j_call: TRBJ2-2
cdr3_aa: CATSVGGRGLGGELFF
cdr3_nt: TGTGCCACCAGTGTTGGCGGGAGGGGGCTCGGCGGGGAGCTGTTTTTT

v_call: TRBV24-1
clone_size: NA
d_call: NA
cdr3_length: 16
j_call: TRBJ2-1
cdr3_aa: CATSDLGGRGDNEQFF
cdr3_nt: TGTGCCACCAGTGATTTGGGCGGCAGGGGCGACAATGAGCAGTTCTTC

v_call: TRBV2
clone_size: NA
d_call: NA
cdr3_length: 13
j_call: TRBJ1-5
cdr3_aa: CASSPDMNQPQHF
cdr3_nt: TGTGCCAGCAGTCCCGACATGAATCAGCCCCAGCATTTT

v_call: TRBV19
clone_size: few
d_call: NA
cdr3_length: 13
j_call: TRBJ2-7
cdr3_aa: CASSPSGGLEQYF
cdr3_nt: TGTGCCAGTAGTCCCTCGGGGGGCTTGGAGCAGTACTTC

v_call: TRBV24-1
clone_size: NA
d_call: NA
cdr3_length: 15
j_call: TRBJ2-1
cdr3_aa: CATSDFLWGENEQFF
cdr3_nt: TGTGCCACCAGTGATTTCCTGTGGGGGGAAAATGAGCAGTTCTTC

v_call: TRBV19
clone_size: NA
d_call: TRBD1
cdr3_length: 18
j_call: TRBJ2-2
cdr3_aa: CASSWDRGRGTKTRELFF
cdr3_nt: TGTGCCAGTAGTTGGGACAGGGGGCGCGGGACGAAGACCAGGGAGCTGTTTTTT

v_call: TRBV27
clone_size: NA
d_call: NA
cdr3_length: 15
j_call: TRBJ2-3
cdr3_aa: CASRGLPRSTDTQYF
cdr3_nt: TGTGCCAGCAGGGGACTGCCTAGGAGCACAGATACGCAGTATTTT

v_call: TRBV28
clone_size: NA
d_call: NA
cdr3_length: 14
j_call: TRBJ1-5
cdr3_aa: CASSFRGNNQPQHF
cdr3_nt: TGTGCCAGCAGTTTTCGGGGAAACAATCAGCCCCAGCATTTT

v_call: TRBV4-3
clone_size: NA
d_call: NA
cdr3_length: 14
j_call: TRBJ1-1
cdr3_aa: CASSLLGEDTEAFF
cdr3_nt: TGCGCCAGCAGCCTCCTGGGTGAGGACACTGAAGCTTTCTTT

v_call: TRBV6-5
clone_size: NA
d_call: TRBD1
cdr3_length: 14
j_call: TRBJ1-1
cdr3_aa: CASRGPAGGTEAFF
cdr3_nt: TGTGCCAGCCGCGGACCGGCAGGGGGGACTGAAGCTTTCTTT

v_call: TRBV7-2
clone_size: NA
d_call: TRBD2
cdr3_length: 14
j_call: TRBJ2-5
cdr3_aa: CASSLVAGVETQYF
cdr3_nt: TGTGCCAGCAGCTTAGTAGCGGGAGTAGAGACCCAGTACTTC

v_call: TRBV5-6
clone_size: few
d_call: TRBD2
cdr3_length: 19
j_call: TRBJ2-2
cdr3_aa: CASSSLLIGAGGTTGELFF
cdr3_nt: TGTGCCAGCAGCTCTCTCCTGATCGGGGCGGGAGGGACCACCGGGGAGCTGTTTTTT

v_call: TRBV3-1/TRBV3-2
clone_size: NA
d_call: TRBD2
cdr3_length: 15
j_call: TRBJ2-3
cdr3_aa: CASSSSSGRTDTQYF
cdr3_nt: TGTGCCAGCAGCTCCTCTAGCGGGAGGACAGATACGCAGTATTTT

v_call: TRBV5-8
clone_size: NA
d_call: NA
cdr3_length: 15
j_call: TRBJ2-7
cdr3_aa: CASSLHRVSAYEQYF
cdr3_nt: TGTGCCAGCAGCTTGCACAGGGTTTCCGCCTACGAGCAGTACTTC

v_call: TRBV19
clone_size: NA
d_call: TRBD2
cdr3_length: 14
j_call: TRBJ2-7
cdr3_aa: CASSPSGRGYEQYF
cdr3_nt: TGTGCCAGTTCCCCCAGCGGGAGGGGGTACGAGCAGTACTTC

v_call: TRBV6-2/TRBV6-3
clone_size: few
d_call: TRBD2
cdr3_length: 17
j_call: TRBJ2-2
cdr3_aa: CASSLGLAGLRGGELFF
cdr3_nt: TGTGCCAGCAGCCTCGGACTAGCGGGACTCCGGGGCGGGGAGCTGTTTTTT

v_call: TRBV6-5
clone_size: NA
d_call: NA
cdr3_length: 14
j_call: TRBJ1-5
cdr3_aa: CASSYGAGDQPQHF
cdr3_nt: TGTGCCAGCTCCTACGGGGCAGGGGATCAGCCCCAGCATTTT

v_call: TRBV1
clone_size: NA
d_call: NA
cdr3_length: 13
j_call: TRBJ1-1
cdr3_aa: CTSSHKSTGEAFF
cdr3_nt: TGCACCAGCAGCCACAAAAGTACAGGTGAAGCTTTCTTT

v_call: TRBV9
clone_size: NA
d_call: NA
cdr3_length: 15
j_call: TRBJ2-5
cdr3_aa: CASSVERGSTETQYF
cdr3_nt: TGTGCCAGCAGCGTAGAGAGAGGGAGTACGGAGACCCAGTACTTC

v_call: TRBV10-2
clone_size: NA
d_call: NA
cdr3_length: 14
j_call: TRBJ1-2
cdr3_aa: CASSESWGSYGYTF
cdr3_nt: TGCGCCAGCAGTGAGTCGTGGGGCAGTTATGGCTACACCTTC

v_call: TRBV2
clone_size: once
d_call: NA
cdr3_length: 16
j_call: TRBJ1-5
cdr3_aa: CASSEGRARVDQPQHF
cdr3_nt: TGTGCCAGCAGTGAAGGGAGGGCCAGGGTCGATCAGCCCCAGCATTTT

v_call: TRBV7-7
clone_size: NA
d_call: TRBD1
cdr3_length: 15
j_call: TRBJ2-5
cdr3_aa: CASSLSQGAEETQYF
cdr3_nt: TGTGCTAGCAGCTTATCACAGGGGGCGGAAGAGACCCAGTACTTC

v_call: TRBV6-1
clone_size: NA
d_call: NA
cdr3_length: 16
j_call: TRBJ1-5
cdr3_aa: CASSETWVWGDQPQHF
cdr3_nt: TGTGCCAGCAGTGAAACATGGGTCTGGGGAGATCAGCCCCAGCATTTT

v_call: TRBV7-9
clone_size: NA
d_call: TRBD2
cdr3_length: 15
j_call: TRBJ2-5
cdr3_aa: CASSWGAGVGETQYF
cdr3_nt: TGTGCCAGCAGCTGGGGAGCGGGAGTCGGAGAGACCCAGTACTTC

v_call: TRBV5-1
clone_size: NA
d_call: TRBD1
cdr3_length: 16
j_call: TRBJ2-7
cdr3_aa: CASSSGQGLATYEQYF
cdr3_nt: TGCGCCAGCAGCTCGGGACAGGGATTGGCAACCTACGAGCAGTACTTC

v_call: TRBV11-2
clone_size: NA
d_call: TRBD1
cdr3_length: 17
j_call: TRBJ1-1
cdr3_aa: CASSLRTGGLLGTEAFF
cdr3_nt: TGTGCCAGCAGCTTACGGACAGGGGGCTTGTTGGGGACTGAAGCTTTCTTT

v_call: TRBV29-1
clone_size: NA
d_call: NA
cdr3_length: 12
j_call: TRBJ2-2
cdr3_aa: CSVEGVTGELFF
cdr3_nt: TGCAGCGTTGAAGGCGTCACCGGGGAGCTGTTTTTT

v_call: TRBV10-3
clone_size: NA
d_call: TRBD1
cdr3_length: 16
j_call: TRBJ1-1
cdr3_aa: CAISERVGTGSTEAFF
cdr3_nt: TGTGCCATCAGTGAGCGCGTAGGGACAGGGAGCACTGAAGCTTTCTTT

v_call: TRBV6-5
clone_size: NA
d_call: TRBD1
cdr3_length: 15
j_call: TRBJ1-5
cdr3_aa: CASRGQGRSDQPQHF
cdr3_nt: TGTGCCAGCAGGGGACAGGGCCGATCAGATCAGCCCCAGCATTTT

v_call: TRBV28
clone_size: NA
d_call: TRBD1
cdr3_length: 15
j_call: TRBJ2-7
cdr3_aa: CASSGVRDSLYEQYF
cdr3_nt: TGTGCCAGCAGCGGGGTCCGGGACAGTCTCTACGAGCAGTACTTC

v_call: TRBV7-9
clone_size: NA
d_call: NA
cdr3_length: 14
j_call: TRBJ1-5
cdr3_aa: CASSLGGGNQPQHF
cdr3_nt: TGTGCCAGCAGCTTAGGGGGGGGGAATCAGCCCCAGCATTTT

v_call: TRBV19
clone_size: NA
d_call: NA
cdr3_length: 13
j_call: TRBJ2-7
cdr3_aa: CATTDRRGNEQYF
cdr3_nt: TGTGCCACCACGGACAGAAGGGGAAACGAGCAGTACTTC

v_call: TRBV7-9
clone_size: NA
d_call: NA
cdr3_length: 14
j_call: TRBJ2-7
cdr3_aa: CASSPRDYPYEQYF
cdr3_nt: TGTGCCAGCAGCCCCCGGGATTATCCCTACGAGCAGTACTTC

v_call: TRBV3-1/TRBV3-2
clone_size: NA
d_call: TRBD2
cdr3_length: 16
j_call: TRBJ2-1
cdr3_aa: CASSQDLRGGNNEQFF
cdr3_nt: TGTGCCAGCAGCCAAGATCTAAGGGGAGGGAACAATGAGCAGTTCTTC

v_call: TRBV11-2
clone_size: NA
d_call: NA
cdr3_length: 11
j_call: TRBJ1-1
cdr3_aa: CASSFQGNAFF
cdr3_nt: TGTGCCAGCAGCTTCCAGGGAAATGCTTTCTTT

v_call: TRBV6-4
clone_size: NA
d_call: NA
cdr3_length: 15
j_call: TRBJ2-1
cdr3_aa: CASSDSGSSYNEQFF
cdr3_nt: TGTGCCAGCAGTGACTCCGGGAGCTCCTACAATGAGCAGTTCTTC

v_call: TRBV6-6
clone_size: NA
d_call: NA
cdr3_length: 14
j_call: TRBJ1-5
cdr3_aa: CASSIQGGNQPQHF
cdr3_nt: TGTGCCAGCAGTATACAGGGAGGCAATCAGCCCCAGCATTTT

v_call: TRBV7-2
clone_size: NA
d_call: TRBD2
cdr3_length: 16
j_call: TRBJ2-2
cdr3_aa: CASSLVSSGATGELFF
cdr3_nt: TGTGCCAGCAGCTTAGTTAGTAGCGGGGCTACCGGGGAGCTGTTTTTT

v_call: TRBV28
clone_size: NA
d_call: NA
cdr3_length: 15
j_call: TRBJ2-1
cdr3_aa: CASSRGRSSYNEQFF
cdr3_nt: TGTGCCAGCAGCCGGGGAAGGTCCTCCTACAATGAGCAGTTCTTC

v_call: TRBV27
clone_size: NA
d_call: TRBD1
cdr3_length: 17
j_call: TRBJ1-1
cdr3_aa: CASSLLVTGVANTEAFF
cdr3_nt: TGTGCCAGCAGTTTACTAGTTACAGGGGTTGCAAACACTGAAGCTTTCTTT

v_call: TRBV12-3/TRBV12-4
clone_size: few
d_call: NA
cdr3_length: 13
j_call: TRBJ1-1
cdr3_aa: CASSLGGGTEAFF
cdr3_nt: TGTGCCAGCAGTTTAGGGGGGGGAACTGAAGCTTTCTTT

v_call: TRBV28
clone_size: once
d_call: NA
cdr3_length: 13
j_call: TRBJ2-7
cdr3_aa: CASSLWRSYEQYF
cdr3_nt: TGTGCCAGCAGTCTTTGGCGGAGCTACGAGCAGTACTTC

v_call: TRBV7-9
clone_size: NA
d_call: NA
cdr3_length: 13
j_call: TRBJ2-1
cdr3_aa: CASSLGSRSEQFF
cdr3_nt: TGTGCCAGCAGCTTAGGTTCTCGGAGCGAGCAGTTCTTC

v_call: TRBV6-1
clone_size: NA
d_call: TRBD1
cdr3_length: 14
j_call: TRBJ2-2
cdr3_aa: CASSLQGLTGELFF
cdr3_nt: TGTGCCAGCAGTCTACAGGGGTTGACCGGGGAGCTGTTTTTT